This TCR beta chain came from a study of breast tumors, draining lymph nodes, adjacent tissues. Study-level points and caveats: That most tumor T cells come from lymph nodes remained unproven. Tumors had less TCR diversity than lymph nodes, more than nontumor tissue. Data fit most tumor T cells coming from lymph node, expanding in tumor.

TCRdb used MiXCR to reprocess the multiplex PCR reads, holding one entry per CDR3 protein. The sample carries approximately 100,000 distinct CDR3 sequences, around 20% recorded once. Breast cancer patients provided tissue from their axillary draining lymph nodes. This clonotype has at least ten counts. Its antigen remains unidentified. The CDR3 contains 16 residues. The trim removed 2 bases at V and 5 bases at J, leaving 8 bases unmatched. Germline V gene lookup returns CDR1 SGHRS and CDR2 YFSETQ. V and J are TRBV5-1 and TRBJ2-3; the match to TRBD1 covers 10 bases. The TCR sequence derives from a female donor with breast cancer. Some clones in this sample may be carry-over from other donors' samples. Sequencing used axillary lymph node tissue. CDR3 protein: CASSFLTGGGGDTQYF. The CDR3 bases are TGCGCCAGCAGCTTCCTGACAGGGGGCGGGGGAGATACGCAGTATTTT.